A selection of T cell receptor beta chains follows, all from one sample in a study of technical replicates of blood from four donors. Sequencing was performed with immunoSEQ multiplex PCR; in TCRdb, only in-frame clones are kept and a portion is missing. The top ten hold under 0.2% of the sample, which has over 75,000 clones, nearly 98% seen once. Sequencing used T cells isolated from PBMCs. The receptors stem from a human donor in good health. Each CDR3 is given with its conserved first and last residue. D genes are given only for firm matches. The size entry is marked missing in some rows and otherwise reads once, few, many or a size class.

j_call: TRBJ1-5; v_call: TRBV7-2; d_call: TRBD1; clone_size: -; cdr3_nt: TGTGCCAGCAGCTTAGTCGGGACAGGACCCAATCAGCCCCAGCATTTT; cdr3_aa: CASSLVGTGPNQPQHF
j_call: TRBJ2-2; v_call: TRBV5-1; d_call: -; clone_size: -; cdr3_nt: TGCGCCAGCAGCCACGGGGGTCCGAACACCGGGGAGCTGTTTTTT; cdr3_aa: CASSHGGPNTGELFF
j_call: TRBJ2-1; v_call: TRBV30; d_call: TRBD2; clone_size: -; cdr3_nt: TGTGCCACAATATCTCCGGGACTAGCGGGGTACAATGAGCAGTTCTTC; cdr3_aa: CATISPGLAGYNEQFF
j_call: TRBJ2-7; v_call: TRBV30; d_call: -; clone_size: -; cdr3_nt: TGTGCCTTTACAGGGCACGAGCAGTACTTC; cdr3_aa: CAFTGHEQYF
j_call: TRBJ2-7; v_call: TRBV6-5; d_call: -; clone_size: -; cdr3_nt: TGTGCCAGCAGTTCTTGGAGCACCTACGAGCAGTACTTC; cdr3_aa: CASSSWSTYEQYF
j_call: TRBJ2-1; v_call: TRBV6-5; d_call: TRBD2; clone_size: -; cdr3_nt: TGTGCCAGCAGTTACTCCCTAGCGGGGGGGCCCAATGAGCAGTTCTTC; cdr3_aa: CASSYSLAGGPNEQFF
j_call: TRBJ2-1; v_call: TRBV7-9; d_call: -; clone_size: -; cdr3_nt: TGTGCCAGCAGCGAGGTGAATGAGCAGTTCTTC; cdr3_aa: CASSEVNEQFF
j_call: TRBJ1-3; v_call: TRBV5-1; d_call: TRBD1; clone_size: -; cdr3_nt: TGCGCCAGCAGCTTGGCTCGTGGACAGGGACCAAGCGGCTCTGGAAACACCATATATTTT; cdr3_aa: CASSLARGQGPSGSGNTIYF
j_call: TRBJ2-7; v_call: TRBV7-7; d_call: TRBD1; clone_size: -; cdr3_nt: TGTGCTAGCAGCGATGCCGGGGACAGGGGGTTCTACGAGCAGTACTTC; cdr3_aa: CASSDAGDRGFYEQYF
j_call: TRBJ1-1; v_call: TRBV29-1; d_call: TRBD1; clone_size: -; cdr3_nt: TGCAGCGATCGACAGGGAGGTTTAGCTTTCTTT; cdr3_aa: CSDRQGGLAFF
j_call: TRBJ2-7; v_call: TRBV5-1; d_call: TRBD1; clone_size: -; cdr3_nt: TGCGCCAGCAGCGTAGGGACAGGCACCTCCTACGAGCAGTACTTC; cdr3_aa: CASSVGTGTSYEQYF
j_call: TRBJ2-1; v_call: TRBV19; d_call: TRBD2; clone_size: -; cdr3_nt: TGTGCCAGTGCTTGGTCGGGAGGGCCCCCGGTTTTTGAGCAGTTCTTC; cdr3_aa: CASAWSGGPPVFEQFF
j_call: TRBJ1-1; v_call: TRBV2; d_call: TRBD1; clone_size: -; cdr3_nt: TGTGCCAGGGTTAGACAGGGGGCGAACACTGAAGCTTTCTTT; cdr3_aa: CARVRQGANTEAFF
j_call: TRBJ2-1; v_call: TRBV6-1; d_call: -; clone_size: -; cdr3_nt: TGTGCCAGCACCGAAGGAGATAGCGTAAACCAGTTCTTC; cdr3_aa: CASTEGDSVNQFF
j_call: TRBJ1-4; v_call: TRBV28; d_call: TRBD1; clone_size: -; cdr3_nt: TGTGCCAGCAGTTTCGGACAGGCCTTTGCAACTAATGAAAAACTGTTTTTT; cdr3_aa: CASSFGQAFATNEKLFF
j_call: TRBJ2-7; v_call: TRBV19; d_call: TRBD1; clone_size: -; cdr3_nt: TGTGCCAGTAGACGGACAGGGGGCTCCTACGAGCAGTACTTC; cdr3_aa: CASRRTGGSYEQYF
j_call: TRBJ2-7; v_call: TRBV5-4; d_call: TRBD2; clone_size: -; cdr3_nt: TGTGCCAGCAGCCCGGATAGCGGGAGGGCCTACGAGCAGTACTTC; cdr3_aa: CASSPDSGRAYEQYF
j_call: TRBJ1-4; v_call: TRBV10-1; d_call: -; clone_size: -; cdr3_nt: TGCGCCAGCAGTGAGTCCGCAGGGGTTTATGAAAAACTGTTTTTT; cdr3_aa: CASSESAGVYEKLFF
j_call: TRBJ2-1; v_call: TRBV18; d_call: TRBD1; clone_size: -; cdr3_nt: TGTGCCAGCTCACCATTTCGCGGACAGGGAGTTAATGAGCAGTTCTTC; cdr3_aa: CASSPFRGQGVNEQFF
j_call: TRBJ2-7; v_call: TRBV28; d_call: -; clone_size: once; cdr3_nt: TGTGCCAGCTCCGGAGGAACATACGAGCAGTACTTC; cdr3_aa: CASSGGTYEQYF
j_call: TRBJ1-2; v_call: TRBV15; d_call: -; clone_size: -; cdr3_nt: TGTGCCACCAGCAGAGGGGCAGGCGAAGTTAACTATGGCTACACCTTC; cdr3_aa: CATSRGAGEVNYGYTF
j_call: TRBJ2-7; v_call: TRBV5-6; d_call: TRBD1; clone_size: -; cdr3_nt: TGTGCCAGCAGAGCGACAGGGGAGTCCTACGAGCAGTACTTC; cdr3_aa: CASRATGESYEQYF